The 30 T cell receptor beta chains given below trace back to one sample, sequenced in a study of T cells in Graves' hyperthyroidism and ophthalmopathy. The TCR beta CDR3 regions underwent amplification using RNA transcripts as the source. First-round RT-PCR targeting the TCR CDR3 was performed with the HTBI primer set. TCRdb ran MiXCR on the multiplex PCR reads and lists one entry per CDR3 protein. The sample contains a few hundred thousand distinct CDR3 sequences, roughly a sixth of which appear only once. The sequenced sample consisted of blood. These receptors were taken from a woman between 40 and 50 years old with Graves' ophthalmopathy.

This clonotype was observed many times. The chain recombines TRBV11-3 with TRBJ2-7; D perhaps matches TRBD2 (5 bases). Germline V CDR1 and CDR2: SGHNT, YENEEA. The germline V and J ends were trimmed by 4 bases and 5 bases, with 12 bases remaining between them. CDR3 size: 13 residues. CDR3 coding DNA: TGTGCCAGCAGCTCCGGACTCTTGAACGAGCAGTACTTC. Protein sequence: CASSSGLLNEQYF.

The sample holds a few counts of this clonotype. The chain couples TRBV5-1 to TRBJ2-4, with TRBD2 matching over 11 bases. The V and J ends lost 2 bases and 6 bases, in that order; junction bases with no gene match: 1. Germline values: CDR1 SGHRS, CDR2 YFSETQ. The CDR3 sequence is 14 residues long. CDR3 sequence reads: CASSFGTSGNIQYF. The CDR3 nucleotides read TGCGCCAGCAGCTTCGGGACTAGCGGAAACATTCAGTACTTC.

This clonotype occurred many times. The chain couples TRBV2 to TRBJ1-2, with 9 bases that match TRBD1. The CDR3 spans 14 residues. Germline V gene data show CDR1 as SNHLY and CDR2 as FYNNEI. V lost 3 bases and J lost 4; bases outside the gene matches: 3. The CDR3 here is CASSEDRGLYGYTF. The CDR3 DNA follows: TGTGCCAGCAGTGAGGACAGGGGCCTCTATGGCTACACCTTC.

This chain links TRBV5-5 with TRBJ1-1; the D is unclear. Trimming cost V 4 bases and J 6 bases, with 19 bases left between them. Germline CDR1 and CDR2: SGHKS and YYEKEE (reference sequence). CDR3 length: 15 amino acids. CDR3 DNA sequence: TGTGCCAGCAGCCCAGAGAGGCGCACGAAGGCTGAAGCTTTCTTT. This translates into CASSPERRTKAEAFF.

The genes are TRBV15 and TRBJ2-1; TRBD2 agrees at 7 bases. V was pared by 1 base and J by 0 bases, with 3 bases of the junction left unmatched. This CDR3 is 16 amino acids long. Germline V gives CDR1 LNHNV, CDR2 YYDKDF (reference sequence). CDR3 bases: TGTGCCACCAGCAGAGTGGGACTAAGCTCCTACAATGAGCAGTTCTTC. This translates into CATSRVGLSSYNEQFF.

This clonotype was seen repeatedly, ten times or more. The chain couples TRBV30 to TRBJ2-1; D is possibly TRBD2 (6 bases). Trimming left V 5 bases short and J 4 bases short, with 15 bases between. This CDR3 has 14 residues. Germline CDR1 is GTSNPN and CDR2 is SVGIG (reference sequence). The CDR3 spells CAWQGLLKYNEQFF. CDR3 DNA sequence: TGTGCCTGGCAGGGACTCCTTAAGTACAATGAGCAGTTCTTC.

This clonotype was observed many times. This chain uses TRBV20-1 with TRBJ1-1, with 10 bases identical to TRBD1. This CDR3 contains 15 residues. In germline, CDR1 is DFQATT, CDR2 SNEGSKA (reference sequence). The V and J ends lost 1 base and 1 base, in that order; junction bases with no gene match: 3. This CDR3 is CSARGRQGANTEAFF. The CDR3, as DNA: TGCAGTGCTAGAGGTCGACAGGGGGCGAACACTGAAGCTTTCTTT.

This clonotype was detected a few times. The chain recombines TRBV20-1 with TRBJ2-5; 12 bases fit TRBD2. Germline assignment: CDR1 DFQATT and CDR2 SNEGSKA (reference sequence). The CDR3 loop spans 15 amino acids. V lost 5 bases to trimming and J lost 5 bases; unmatched junction nucleotides: 9. The CDR3: CSAPMNGLAGETQYF. The CDR3 region has the DNA TGCAGTGCTCCGATGAATGGACTAGCGGGGGAGACCCAGTACTTC.

The chain couples TRBV19 to TRBJ1-4; 7 bases match TRBD1. The CDR3 length is 15 residues. V gave up 5 bases and J gave up 5 bases; unmatched junction bases: 8. Per germline, CDR1 LNHDA and CDR2 SQIVND (reference sequence). CDR3 residues: CASSFRDSRNEKLFF. DNA for the CDR3: TGTGCCAGTAGTTTCCGGGACAGCAGAAATGAAAAACTGTTTTTT.

This clonotype has just a few counts. The CDR3 loop is CASSSSLTNTIYF. For the CDR3, the DNA is TGCGCCAGCAGCTCGAGCCTCACAAACACCATATATTTT. V is TRBV5-1 and J is TRBJ1-3; no definite D call. CDR3 size: 13 residues. CDR1 and CDR2 from the germline V gene are SGHRS and YFSETQ. The germline V and J ends were trimmed by 3 bases and 6 bases, with 10 bases remaining between them.

This clonotype showed up just a few times. One end of the junction does not line up with germline, which may come from a read error. As DNA, the CDR3 is TGTGTCAGCGGGTTTAGCGGAATCGGGACAGATACGCAGTATTTT. Encoded protein: CVSGFSGIGTDTQYF. V usage is TRBV2 and J usage is TRBJ2-3, with a tentative D call TRBD2 (6 bases). Germline CDR1 and CDR2: SNHLY and FYNNEI. The CDR3 is made up of 15 amino acids. The whole variable domain, remainder taken from reference TRBV2 and TRBJ2-3, is EPEVTQTPSHQVTQMGQEVILRCVPISNHLYFYWYRQILGQKVEFLVSFYNNEISEKSEIFDDQFSVERPDGSNFTLKIRSTKLEDSAMYFCVSGFSGIGTDTQYFGPGTRLTVL.

This clonotype was counted between two and nine times. The genes are TRBV20-1 and TRBJ1-6; D remains unclear. In germline, CDR1 is DFQATT, CDR2 SNEGSKA (reference sequence). The CDR3 extends over 17 amino acids. V gave up 0 bases and J gave up 0 bases, with 12 bases separating them. DNA of the CDR3: TGCAGTGCTAGAGATTCCGGTGCGAGCTCCTATAATTCACCCCTCCACTTT. This sequence encodes CSARDSGASSYNSPLHF.

V usage is TRBV7-9 and J usage is TRBJ2-1; 8 bases are shared with TRBD2. Germline CDR1 reads SEHNR; CDR2 reads FQNEAQ (reference sequence). V was pared by 0 bases and J by 3 bases, with 4 bases of the junction left unmatched. This CDR3 region has 16 residues. CDR3 sequence: CASSLAIGGVYNEQFF. The CDR3 DNA follows: TGTGCCAGCAGCTTAGCGATCGGGGGGGTCTACAATGAGCAGTTCTTC.

This clonotype was detected many times. The chain carries TRBV2 and TRBJ1-2; D is uncertain. Trimming shortened V by 7 bases and J by 3 bases, and 12 bases separated the two germline ends. Germline V gene sequence: CDR1 SNHLY, CDR2 FYNNEI. The CDR3 totals 13 residues. CDR3 residues: CASNGPLDYGYTF. CDR3 sequence (DNA): TGTGCCAGCAACGGTCCGTTGGACTATGGCTACACCTTC.

This clonotype has only a few counts. The rearrangement joins TRBV12-3 or TRBV12-4 to TRBJ2-5, with D possibly TRBD2 on 5 matching bases. Trimming removed 6 bases at V and 1 base at J, with 21 bases between. CDR3 length: 17 residues. Written as DNA, the CDR3 is TGTGCCAGCAGCCTAGGACTCGCCCGGACCTTCCAAGAGACCCAGTACTTC. This sequence encodes CASSLGLARTFQETQYF.

Ten or more counts support this clonotype. This sequence joins TRBV24-1 and TRBJ2-5; D is perhaps TRBD1 or TRBD2 (5 bases each). This CDR3 has 12 residues. V gave up 0 bases and J gave up 10 bases, with 8 bases separating them. Germline CDR1 reads KGHDR; CDR2 reads SFDVKD. CDR3 sequence reads: CATSDLGGIQYF. The CDR3 DNA reads as TGTGCCACCAGTGATTTGGGGGGTATCCAGTACTTC.

This clonotype was seen at least ten times. The chain recombines TRBV12-3 or TRBV12-4 with TRBJ2-7; 10 bases match TRBD1. V shed 6 bases, J shed 5 bases, and the junction held 10 bases outside the gene matches. This CDR3 region has 15 residues. The CDR3 is CASSLTGGSFDEQYF. The CDR3 bases are TGTGCCAGCAGCCTGACAGGGGGCTCTTTCGACGAGCAGTACTTC.

Of note for this clonotype: Just one base apart from a much larger clone, this may be a read error. The V call is TRBV2, the J call TRBJ1-2; D might be TRBD1 (5 bases). Per germline, CDR1 SNHLY and CDR2 FYNNEI. The CDR3 runs to 15 residues. Trimming stripped 6 bases from V and 4 bases from J, with 18 bases between. Here the CDR3 reads CASSPTRGDPYGYTF. CDR3 bases: TGTGCCAGCAGCCCCACCCGAGGGGATCCCTATGGCTACACCTTC.

This clonotype was observed a handful of times. The chain is built from TRBV5-4 and TRBJ2-1, with 8 positions matching TRBD2. The germline CDR1 and CDR2 sequences are SGHNT and YYREEE (reference sequence). This CDR3 is built from 15 residues. The V gene end was trimmed by 5 bases and the J gene end by 2 bases; junction bases not matched to a gene: 6. CDR3 loop: CASRGAGGTYNEQFF. CDR3 DNA sequence: TGTGCCAGCAGGGGGGCGGGGGGAACCTACAATGAGCAGTTCTTC.

The V gene is TRBV7-9, the J gene TRBJ2-4; TRBD1 matches at 10 bases. Germline values: CDR1 SEHNR, CDR2 FQNEAQ (reference sequence). There are 14 residues in the CDR3. V dropped 5 bases and J dropped 6; count of bases not matched to a gene: 4. The CDR3 sequence: CASSPGTGVNIQYF. CDR3 in DNA: TGTGCCAGCAGCCCTGGGACAGGGGTAAACATTCAGTACTTC.

Many counts were recorded for this clonotype. J is TRBJ1-2 and V is TRBV7-9; weak D call: TRBD1 (6 bases). V shed 5 bases and J shed 6 bases, with 13 bases lying between them. Germline values: CDR1 SEHNR, CDR2 FQNEAQ (reference sequence). This CDR3 spans 13 amino acids. CDR3 loop: CASSETGYNGYTF. The CDR3 DNA sequence: TGTGCCAGCAGCGAGACAGGTTACAATGGCTACACCTTC. Full variable domain (remainder filled in from reference TRBV7-9 and TRBJ1-2): DTGVSQNPRHKITKRGQNVTFRCDPISEHNRLYWYRQTLGQGPEFLTYFQNEAQLEKSRLLSDRFSAERPKGSFSTLEIQRTEQGDSAMYLCASSETGYNGYTFGSGTRLTVV.

Only a few counts were recorded for this clonotype. The rearrangement links TRBV4-2 to TRBJ2-1; D is possibly TRBD2 (5 bases). V was clipped by 7 bases and J by 0 bases, with 10 bases between them. This CDR3 has 14 residues. Germline V gene data show CDR1 as LGHNA and CDR2 as YNFKEQ. DNA of the CDR3: TGTGCCAGCAAAGCGGAAAGCTCCTACAATGAGCAGTTCTTC. Amino acids: CASKAESSYNEQFF.

Ten or more counts support this clonotype. This chain uses TRBV10-2 with TRBJ2-7; D is unclear. Germline CDR1 reads WSHSY; CDR2 reads SAAADI. This CDR3 spans 15 amino acids. Trimming cost V 2 bases and J 0 bases, with 11 bases left between them. The CDR3 protein is CASSETPRSSYEQYF. CDR3 bases: TGCGCCAGCAGTGAGACCCCCCGGAGCTCCTACGAGCAGTACTTC.

This clonotype was picked up many times. The DNA for the CDR3 is TGTGCCAGCAGCTCAAGGGGACAGAACAATCAGCCCCAGCATTTT. Amino acids: CASSSRGQNNQPQHF. The J gene is TRBJ1-5, the V gene TRBV2, with 7 bases aligning to TRBD1. CDR1 SNHLY and CDR2 FYNNEI come from the germline V gene. Trimming removed 6 bases from V and 3 bases from J; junction bases left unmatched: 8. There are 15 residues in the CDR3.

The gene calls are TRBV29-1 and TRBJ1-1, with 7 bases identical to TRBD1. This CDR3 is 12 amino acids long. Germline V lookup: CDR1 SQVTM, CDR2 ANQGSEA. As DNA, the CDR3 is TGCACCGCCCAGGACAGGAGATATGAAGCTTTCTTT. This gives the protein CTAQDRRYEAFF.

This clonotype was recorded many times. The genes are TRBV2 and TRBJ1-1; TRBD1 is a possible D gene (6 bases). The V end was cut by 11 bases, the J end by 6 bases, with 19 bases between. Germline CDR1 SNHLY, CDR2 FYNNEI. The CDR3 spans 13 residues. The CDR3 region is CAGPLRQVPEAFF. The CDR3 bases are TGTGCCGGACCACTACGACAGGTACCTGAAGCTTTCTTT.

This chain links TRBV5-4 with TRBJ2-3; possibly TRBD2 for D (5 bases). Germline CDR1 is SGHNT and CDR2 is YYREEE (reference sequence). V shed 2 bases and J shed 6 bases, with 13 bases lying between them. CDR3 length equals 14 residues. Here the CDR3 reads CASSFQGSGDTQYF. The CDR3 nucleotides are TGTGCCAGCAGCTTTCAAGGGTCGGGGGATACGCAGTATTTT.

This clonotype was seen a handful of times. This chain links TRBV3-1 with TRBJ1-2; 7 positions match TRBD1. The junction had 6 bases not matched to a gene; V was cut back by 3 bases and J by 5 bases. CDR1 and CDR2 (germline): LGHDT, YNNKEL (reference sequence). The CDR3 runs 14 residues. The CDR3 DNA reads as TGTGCCAGCAGCCATCTACAGGGGATATATGGCTACACCTTC. Its translation: CASSHLQGIYGYTF. Variable domain in full (rest from reference TRBV3-1 and TRBJ1-2): DTAVSQTPKYLVTQMGNDKSIKCEQNLGHDTMYWYKQDSKKFLKIMFSYNNKELIINETVPNRFSPKSPDKAHLNLHINSLELGDSAVYFCASSHLQGIYGYTFGSGTRLTVV.

V is TRBV4-1 and J is TRBJ1-2, with TRBD1 identical over 9 bases. This CDR3 is 14 amino acids long. V shed 3 bases and J 7 bases; nucleotides not matched to a gene: 6. Germline CDR1 and CDR2: MGHRA and YSYEKL. The CDR3 region is CASSQADRGIGYTF. DNA of the CDR3: TGCGCCAGCAGCCAGGCGGACAGGGGAATTGGCTACACCTTC.

The table lists this clonotype with a few counts. This chain connects TRBV6-1 to TRBJ1-2; TRBD1 might be the D (5 bases). The V end lost 4 bases, the J end lost 3 bases, and 12 bases lay between the germline ends. Looked up from germline, CDR1 is MNHNS and CDR2 is SASEGT. The CDR3 loop spans 14 amino acids. The CDR3 region is CASSAGGRYYGYTF. The CDR3 nucleotides read TGTGCCAGCAGTGCTGGGGGACGGTACTATGGCTACACCTTC.